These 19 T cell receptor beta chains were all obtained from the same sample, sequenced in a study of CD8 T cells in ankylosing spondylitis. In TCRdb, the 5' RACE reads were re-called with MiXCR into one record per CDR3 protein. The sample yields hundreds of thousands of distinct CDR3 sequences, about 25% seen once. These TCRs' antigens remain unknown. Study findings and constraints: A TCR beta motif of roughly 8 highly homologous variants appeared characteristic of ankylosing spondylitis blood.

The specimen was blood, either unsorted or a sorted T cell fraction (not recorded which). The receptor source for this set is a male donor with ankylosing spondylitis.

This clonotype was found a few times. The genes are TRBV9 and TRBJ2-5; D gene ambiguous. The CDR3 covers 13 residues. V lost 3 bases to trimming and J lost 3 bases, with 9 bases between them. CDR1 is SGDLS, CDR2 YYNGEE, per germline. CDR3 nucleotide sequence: TGTGCCAGCAGCGGTTGGTCGAAAGAGACCCAGTACTTC. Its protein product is CASSGWSKETQYF.

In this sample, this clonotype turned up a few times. CDR3: CASSVNQETQYF. The CDR3 DNA reads TGTGCCAGCAGCGTTAACCAAGAGACCCAGTACTTC. The gene calls are TRBV7-9 and TRBJ2-5; D remains unclear. Trimming removed 5 bases from V and 0 bases from J, with 4 bases in between. CDR3 length: 12 residues. Germline V gene data show CDR1 as SEHNR and CDR2 as FQNEAQ (reference sequence).

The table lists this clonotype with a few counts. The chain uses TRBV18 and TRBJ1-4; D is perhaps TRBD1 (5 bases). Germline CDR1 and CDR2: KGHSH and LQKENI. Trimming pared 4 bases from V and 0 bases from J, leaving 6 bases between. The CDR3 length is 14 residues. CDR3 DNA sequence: TGTGCCAGCTCACAGACAGCAACTAATGAAAAACTGTTTTTT. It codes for CASSQTATNEKLFF.

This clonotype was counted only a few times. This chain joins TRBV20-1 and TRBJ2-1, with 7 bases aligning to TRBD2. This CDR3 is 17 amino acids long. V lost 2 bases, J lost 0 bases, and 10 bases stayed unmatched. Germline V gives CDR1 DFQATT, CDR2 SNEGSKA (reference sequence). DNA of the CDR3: TGCAGTGCTAGACGACTTACTAGCGCCACCTCCTACAATGAGCAGTTCTTC. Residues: CSARRLTSATSYNEQFF.

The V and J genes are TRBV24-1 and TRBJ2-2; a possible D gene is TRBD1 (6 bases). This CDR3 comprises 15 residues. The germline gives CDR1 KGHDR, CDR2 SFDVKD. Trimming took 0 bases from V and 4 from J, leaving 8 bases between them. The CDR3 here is CATSDLQGITGELFF. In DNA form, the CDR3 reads TGTGCCACCAGTGATTTGCAGGGGATCACCGGGGAGCTGTTTTTT.

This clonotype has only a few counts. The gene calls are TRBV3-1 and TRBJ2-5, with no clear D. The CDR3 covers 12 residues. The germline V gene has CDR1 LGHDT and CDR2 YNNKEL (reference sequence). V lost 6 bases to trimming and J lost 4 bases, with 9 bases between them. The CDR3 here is CASRSRGETQYF. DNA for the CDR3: TGTGCCAGCAGGTCGAGAGGAGAGACCCAGTACTTC.

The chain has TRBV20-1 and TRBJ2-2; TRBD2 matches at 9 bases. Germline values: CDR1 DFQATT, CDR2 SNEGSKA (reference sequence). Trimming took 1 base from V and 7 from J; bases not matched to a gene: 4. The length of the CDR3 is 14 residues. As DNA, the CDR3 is TGCAGTGCTAGAGTAGCGGGAGTTGGCGGGGAGCTGTTTTTT. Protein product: CSARVAGVGGELFF.

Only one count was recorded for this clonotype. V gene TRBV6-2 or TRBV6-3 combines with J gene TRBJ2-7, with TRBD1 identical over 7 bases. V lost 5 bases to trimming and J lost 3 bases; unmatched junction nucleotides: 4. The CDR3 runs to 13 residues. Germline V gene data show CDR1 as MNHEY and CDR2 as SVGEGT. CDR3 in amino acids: CASSRRDSYEQYV. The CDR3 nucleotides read TGTGCCAGCAGTCGCCGGGACAGCTACGAGCAGTACGTC.

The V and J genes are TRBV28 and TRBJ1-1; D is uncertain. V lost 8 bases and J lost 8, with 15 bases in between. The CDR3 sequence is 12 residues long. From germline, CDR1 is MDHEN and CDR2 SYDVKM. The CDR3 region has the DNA TGTGCCAGCCAAGGCACGAGGCTCGAAGCTTTCTTT. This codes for CASQGTRLEAFF.

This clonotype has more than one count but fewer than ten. The CDR3 is CASSLSPGQGEPQHF. The DNA of the CDR3 is TGTGCCAGCAGTCTATCACCGGGACAGGGGGAGCCCCAGCATTTT. The chain has TRBV6-1 and TRBJ1-5; 11 bases map to TRBD1. This CDR3 region has 15 residues. Germline V gene sequence: CDR1 MNHNS, CDR2 SASEGT. The junction had 8 bases not matched to a gene; V was cut back by 5 bases and J by 8 bases.

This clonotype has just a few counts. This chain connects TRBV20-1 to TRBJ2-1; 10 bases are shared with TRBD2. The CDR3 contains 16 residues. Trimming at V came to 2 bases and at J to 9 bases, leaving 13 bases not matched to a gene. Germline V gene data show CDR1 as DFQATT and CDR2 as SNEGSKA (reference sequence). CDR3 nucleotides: TGCAGTGCTAGATGGGATCTAGCGGGAGCCTTCGGTGAGCAGTTCTTC. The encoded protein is CSARWDLAGAFGEQFF.

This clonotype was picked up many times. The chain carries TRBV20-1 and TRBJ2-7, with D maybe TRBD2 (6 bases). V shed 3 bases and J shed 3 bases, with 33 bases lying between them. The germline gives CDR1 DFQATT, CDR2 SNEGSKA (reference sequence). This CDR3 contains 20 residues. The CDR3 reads CSASPPPLPGEVFGFYEQYF. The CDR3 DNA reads TGCAGTGCTAGTCCGCCCCCACTTCCGGGGGAGGTTTTTGGATTCTACGAGCAGTACTTC.

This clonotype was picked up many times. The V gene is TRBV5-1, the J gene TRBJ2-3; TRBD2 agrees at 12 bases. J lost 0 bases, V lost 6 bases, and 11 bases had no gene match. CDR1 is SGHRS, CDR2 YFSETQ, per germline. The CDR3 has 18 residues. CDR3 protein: CASTIDLTSGGSTDTQYF. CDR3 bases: TGCGCCAGCACCATCGACTTGACTAGCGGGGGAAGCACAGATACGCAGTATTTT.

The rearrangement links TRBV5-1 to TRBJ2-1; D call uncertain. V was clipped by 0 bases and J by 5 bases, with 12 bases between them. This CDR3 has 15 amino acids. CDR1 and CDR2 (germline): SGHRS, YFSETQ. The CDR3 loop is CASSLASSLDNEQFF. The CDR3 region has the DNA TGCGCCAGCAGCTTGGCTTCGAGTCTCGACAATGAGCAGTTCTTC.

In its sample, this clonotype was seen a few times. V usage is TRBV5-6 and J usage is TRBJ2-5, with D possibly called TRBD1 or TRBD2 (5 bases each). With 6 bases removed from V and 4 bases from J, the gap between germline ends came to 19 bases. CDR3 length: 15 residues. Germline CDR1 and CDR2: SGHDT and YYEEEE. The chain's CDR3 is CASTEGRLLGETQYF. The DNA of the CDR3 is TGTGCCAGCACCGAGGGACGCCTCCTGGGAGAGACCCAGTACTTC.

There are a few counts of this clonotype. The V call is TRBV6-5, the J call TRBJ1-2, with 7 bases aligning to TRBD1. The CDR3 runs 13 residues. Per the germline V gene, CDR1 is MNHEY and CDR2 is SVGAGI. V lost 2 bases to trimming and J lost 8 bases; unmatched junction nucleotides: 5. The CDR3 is CASSYRQGGGYTF. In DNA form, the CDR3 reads TGTGCCAGCAGTTACCGGCAGGGGGGCGGCTACACCTTC.

CDR3 nucleotide sequence: TGCGCCAGCATCGCCGAACCGGGACAGGGAAATGGCTACACCTTC. Its protein is CASIAEPGQGNGYTF. The chain recombines TRBV5-1 with TRBJ1-2; 9 nucleotides match TRBD1. Germline values: CDR1 SGHRS, CDR2 YFSETQ. V shed 6 bases, J shed 6 bases, and the junction held 12 bases outside the gene matches. The CDR3 sequence is 15 residues long.

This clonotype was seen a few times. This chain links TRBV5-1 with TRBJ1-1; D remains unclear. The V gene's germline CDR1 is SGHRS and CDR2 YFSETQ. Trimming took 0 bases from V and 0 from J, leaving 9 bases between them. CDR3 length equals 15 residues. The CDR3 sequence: CASSLESQMNTEAFF. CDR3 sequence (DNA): TGCGCCAGCAGCTTGGAATCGCAAATGAACACTGAAGCTTTCTTT. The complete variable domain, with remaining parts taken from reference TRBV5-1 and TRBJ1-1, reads KAGVTQTPRYLIKTRGQQVTLSCSPISGHRSVSWYQQTPGQGLQFLFEYFSETQRNKGNFPGRFSGRQFSNSRSEMNVSTLELGDSALYLCASSLESQMNTEAFFGQGTRLTVV.

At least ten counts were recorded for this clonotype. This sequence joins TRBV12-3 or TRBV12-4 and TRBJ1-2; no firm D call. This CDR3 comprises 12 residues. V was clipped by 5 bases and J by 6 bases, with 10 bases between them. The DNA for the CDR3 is TGTGCCAGCAGTGCCCTAATCGATGGCTACACCTTC. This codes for CASSALIDGYTF.